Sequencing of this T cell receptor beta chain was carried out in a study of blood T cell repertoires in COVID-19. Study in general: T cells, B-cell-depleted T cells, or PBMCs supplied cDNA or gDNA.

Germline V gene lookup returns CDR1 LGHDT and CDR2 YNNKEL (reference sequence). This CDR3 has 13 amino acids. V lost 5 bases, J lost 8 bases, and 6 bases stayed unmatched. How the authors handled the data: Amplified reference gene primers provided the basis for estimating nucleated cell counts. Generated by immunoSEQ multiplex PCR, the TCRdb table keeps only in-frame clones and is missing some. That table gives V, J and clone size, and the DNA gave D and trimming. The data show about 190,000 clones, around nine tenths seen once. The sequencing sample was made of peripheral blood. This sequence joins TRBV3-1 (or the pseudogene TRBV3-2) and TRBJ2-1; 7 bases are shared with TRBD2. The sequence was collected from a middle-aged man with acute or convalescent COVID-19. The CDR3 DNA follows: TGTGCCAGCAGCTCCCTGGGAGGGGATGAGCAGTTCTTC. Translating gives CASSSLGGDEQFF.